The T cell receptor beta chain described here comes from a study of CXCR3-negative and CXCR3-positive naive CD8 T cells. Notes on this clonotype: The antigen remains undetermined.

CDR3 size: 15 residues. Looked up from germline, CDR1 is SGHNT and CDR2 is YYREEE (reference sequence). 5' RACE with UMI labels generated the TRB cDNA libraries. Reprocessing the 5' RACE reads, TCRdb reports a single entry for every CDR3 protein and omits DNA. The sample has around 88,000 distinct CDR3 sequences. Broader study findings: When CXCR3-positive naive cells were set against CXCR3-negative naive cells, the former had more hydrophobic TRB CDR3s.

The sequenced material came from naive CXCR3+ CD8+ T cells from blood. As to subset: CD45RO-CCR7+CD27+CD95- naive CD8+ T cells expressing CXCR3 (TNR3+). This clonotype was obtained from a human donor in good health. Some clones in this sample may be carry-over from other donors' samples. The chain carries TRBV5-4 and TRBJ2-1; TCRdb's D call of TRBD1 is untestable without DNA. The CDR3 reads CASSLEVGGNGEQFF. The complete variable domain, with remaining parts taken from reference TRBV5-4 and TRBJ2-1, reads ETGVTQSPTHLIKTRGQQVTLRCSSQSGHNTVSWYQQALGQGPQFIFQYYREEENGRGNFPPRFSGLQFPNYSSELNVNALELDDSALYLCASSLEVGGNGEQFFGPGTRLTVL.